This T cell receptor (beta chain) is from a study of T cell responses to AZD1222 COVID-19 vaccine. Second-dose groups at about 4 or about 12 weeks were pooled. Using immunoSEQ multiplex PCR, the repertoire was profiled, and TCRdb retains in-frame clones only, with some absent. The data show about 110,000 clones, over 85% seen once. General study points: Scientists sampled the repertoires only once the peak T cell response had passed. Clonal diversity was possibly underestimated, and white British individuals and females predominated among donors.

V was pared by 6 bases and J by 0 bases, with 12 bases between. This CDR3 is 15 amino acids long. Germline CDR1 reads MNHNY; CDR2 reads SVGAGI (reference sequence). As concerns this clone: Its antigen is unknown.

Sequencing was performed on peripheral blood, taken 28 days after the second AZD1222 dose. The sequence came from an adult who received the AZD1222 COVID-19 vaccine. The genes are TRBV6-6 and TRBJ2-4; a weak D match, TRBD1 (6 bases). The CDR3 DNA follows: TGTGCCAGCAGAAGGGGACAACTAGCCAAAAACATTCAGTACTTC. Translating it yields CASRRGQLAKNIQYF.